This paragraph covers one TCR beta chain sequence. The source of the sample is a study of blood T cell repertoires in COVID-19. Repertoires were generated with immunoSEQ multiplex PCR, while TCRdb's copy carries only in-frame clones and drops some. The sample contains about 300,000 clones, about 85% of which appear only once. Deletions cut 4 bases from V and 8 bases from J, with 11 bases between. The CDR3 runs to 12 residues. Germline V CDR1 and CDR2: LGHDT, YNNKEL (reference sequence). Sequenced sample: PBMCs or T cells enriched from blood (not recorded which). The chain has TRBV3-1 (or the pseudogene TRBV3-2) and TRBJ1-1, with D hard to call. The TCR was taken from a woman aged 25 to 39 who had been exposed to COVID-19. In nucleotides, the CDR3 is TGTGCCAGCAGCCCCCCCGGCAGGGAAGCTTTCTTT. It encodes CASSPPGREAFF.